This T cell receptor (beta chain) was recovered during a study of response to subunit inactivated influenza vaccine. TCRdb used MiXCR to reprocess the RT-PCR reads, holding one entry per CDR3 protein. The sample yields some 600,000 distinct CDR3 sequences, roughly 15% seen once. The CDR3 extends over 13 amino acids. From germline, CDR1 is SNHLY and CDR2 FYNNEI. On this clonotype: Antigen: not known. A read error may produce the germline difference seen at one junction end.

Study-wide results and caveats: That few new T cells are recruited by each seasonal influenza vaccination was the authors' suggestion.

V is TRBV2 and J is TRBJ1-5; perhaps TRBD1 as D (5 bases). This TCR was recovered from a man aged 50 to 59 who received an inactivated influenza vaccine. The material was PBMCs from blood, obtained less than 15 days before vaccination. CDR3 loop: CATSDRINQPQHF. As DNA, the CDR3 is TGTGCCACCAGTGACAGAATAAATCAGCCCCAGCATTTT.